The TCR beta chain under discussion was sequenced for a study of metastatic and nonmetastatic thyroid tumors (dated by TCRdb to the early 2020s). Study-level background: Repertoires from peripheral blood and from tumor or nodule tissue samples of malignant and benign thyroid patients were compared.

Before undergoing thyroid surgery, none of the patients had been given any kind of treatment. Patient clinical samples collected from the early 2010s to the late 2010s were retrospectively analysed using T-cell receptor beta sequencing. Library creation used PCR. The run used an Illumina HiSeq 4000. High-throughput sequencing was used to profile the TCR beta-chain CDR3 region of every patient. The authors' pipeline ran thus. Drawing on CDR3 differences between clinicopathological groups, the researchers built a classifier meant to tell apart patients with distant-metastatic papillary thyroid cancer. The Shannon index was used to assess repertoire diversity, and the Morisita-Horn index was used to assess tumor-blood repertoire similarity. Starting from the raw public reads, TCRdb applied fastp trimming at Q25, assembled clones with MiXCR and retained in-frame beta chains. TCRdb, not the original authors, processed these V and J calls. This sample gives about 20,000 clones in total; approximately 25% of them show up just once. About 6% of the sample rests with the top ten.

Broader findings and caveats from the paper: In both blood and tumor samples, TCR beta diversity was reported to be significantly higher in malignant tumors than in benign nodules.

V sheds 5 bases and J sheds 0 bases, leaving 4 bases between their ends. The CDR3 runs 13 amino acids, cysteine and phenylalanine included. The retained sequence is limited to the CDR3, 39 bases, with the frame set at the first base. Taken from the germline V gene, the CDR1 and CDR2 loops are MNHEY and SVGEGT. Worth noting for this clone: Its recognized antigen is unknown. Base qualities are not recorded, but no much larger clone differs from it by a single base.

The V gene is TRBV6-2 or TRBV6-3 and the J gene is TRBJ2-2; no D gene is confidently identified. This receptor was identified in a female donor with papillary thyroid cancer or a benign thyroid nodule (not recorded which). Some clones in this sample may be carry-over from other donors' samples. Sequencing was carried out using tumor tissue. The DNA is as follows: TGTGCCAGCAGTGACACGAACACCGGGGAGCTGTTTTTT. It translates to CASSDTNTGELFF.